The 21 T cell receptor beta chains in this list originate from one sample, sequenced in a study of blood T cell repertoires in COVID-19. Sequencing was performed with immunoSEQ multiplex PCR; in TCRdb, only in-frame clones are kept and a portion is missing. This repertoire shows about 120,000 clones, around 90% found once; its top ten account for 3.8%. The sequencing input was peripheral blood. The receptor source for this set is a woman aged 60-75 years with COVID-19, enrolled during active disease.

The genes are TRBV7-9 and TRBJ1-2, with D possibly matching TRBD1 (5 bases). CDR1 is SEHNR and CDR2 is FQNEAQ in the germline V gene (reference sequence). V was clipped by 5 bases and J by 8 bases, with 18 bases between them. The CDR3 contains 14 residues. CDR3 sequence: CASSPYDRTMGYTF. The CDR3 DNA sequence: TGTGCCAGCAGCCCTTACGACAGAACTATGGGCTACACCTTC.

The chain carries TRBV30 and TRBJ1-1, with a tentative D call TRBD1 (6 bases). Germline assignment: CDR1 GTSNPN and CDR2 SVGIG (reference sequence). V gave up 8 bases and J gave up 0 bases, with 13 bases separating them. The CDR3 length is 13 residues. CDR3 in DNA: TGTGCCGGCGGGGGGCAAATGAACACTGAAGCTTTCTTT. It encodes CAGGGQMNTEAFF.

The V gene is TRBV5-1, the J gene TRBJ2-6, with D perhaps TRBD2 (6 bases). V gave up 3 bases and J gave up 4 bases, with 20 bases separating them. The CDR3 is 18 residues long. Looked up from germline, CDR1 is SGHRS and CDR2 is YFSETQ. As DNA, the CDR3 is TGCGCCAGCAGCTATATTCTAGCTGGGGGGATAGGGGCCAACGTCCTGACTTTC. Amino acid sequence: CASSYILAGGIGANVLTF.

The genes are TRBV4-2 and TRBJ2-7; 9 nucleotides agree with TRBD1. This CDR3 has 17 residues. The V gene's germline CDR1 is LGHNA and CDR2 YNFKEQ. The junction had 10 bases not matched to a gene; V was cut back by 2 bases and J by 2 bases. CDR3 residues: CASSQYPKGQGPYEQYF. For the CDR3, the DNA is TGTGCCAGCAGCCAATATCCAAAGGGACAGGGCCCCTACGAGCAGTACTTC.

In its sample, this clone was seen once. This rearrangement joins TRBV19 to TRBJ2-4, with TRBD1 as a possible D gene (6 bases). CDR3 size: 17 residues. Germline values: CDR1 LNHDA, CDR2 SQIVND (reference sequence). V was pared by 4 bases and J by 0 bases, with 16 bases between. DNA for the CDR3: TGTGCCAGTAGTAGGACAGCTATCCCAATAGCCAAAAACATTCAGTACTTC. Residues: CASSRTAIPIAKNIQYF.

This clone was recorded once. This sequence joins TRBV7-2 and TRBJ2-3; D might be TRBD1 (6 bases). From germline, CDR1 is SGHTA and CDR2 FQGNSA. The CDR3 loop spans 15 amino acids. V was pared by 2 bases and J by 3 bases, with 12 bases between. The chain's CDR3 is CASSLLWQGTDTQYF. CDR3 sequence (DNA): TGTGCCAGCAGCTTATTGTGGCAGGGGACAGATACGCAGTATTTT.

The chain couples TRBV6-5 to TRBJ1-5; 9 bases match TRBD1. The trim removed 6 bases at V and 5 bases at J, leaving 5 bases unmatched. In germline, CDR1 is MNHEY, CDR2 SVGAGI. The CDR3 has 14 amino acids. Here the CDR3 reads CASSLDRGYQPQHF. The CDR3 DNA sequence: TGTGCCAGCAGCCTCGACAGGGGGTATCAGCCCCAGCATTTT.

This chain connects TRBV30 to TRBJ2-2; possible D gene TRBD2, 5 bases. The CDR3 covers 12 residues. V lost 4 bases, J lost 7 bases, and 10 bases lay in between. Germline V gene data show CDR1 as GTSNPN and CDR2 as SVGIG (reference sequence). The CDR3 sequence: CAWIFGGGELFF. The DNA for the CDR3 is TGTGCCTGGATCTTTGGAGGCGGGGAGCTGTTTTTT.

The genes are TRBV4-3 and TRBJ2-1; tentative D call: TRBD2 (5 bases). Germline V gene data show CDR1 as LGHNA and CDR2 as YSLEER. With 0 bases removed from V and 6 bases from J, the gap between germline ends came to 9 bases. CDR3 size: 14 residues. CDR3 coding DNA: TGCGCCAGCAGCCAAGAAACCAGCGGCAATGAGCAGTTCTTC. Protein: CASSQETSGNEQFF.

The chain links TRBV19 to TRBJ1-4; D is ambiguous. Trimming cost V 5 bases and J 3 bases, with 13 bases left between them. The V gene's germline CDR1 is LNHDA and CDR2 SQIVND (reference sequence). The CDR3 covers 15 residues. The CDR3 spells CASSQAAGANEKLFF. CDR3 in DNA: TGTGCCAGTAGTCAGGCGGCGGGTGCTAATGAAAAACTGTTTTTT.

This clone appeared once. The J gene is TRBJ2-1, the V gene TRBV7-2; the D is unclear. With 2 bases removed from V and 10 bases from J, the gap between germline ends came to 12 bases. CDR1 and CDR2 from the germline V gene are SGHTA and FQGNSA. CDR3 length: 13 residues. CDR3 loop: CASSLLLRTEQFF. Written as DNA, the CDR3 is TGTGCCAGCAGCTTATTACTTCGTACCGAGCAGTTCTTC.

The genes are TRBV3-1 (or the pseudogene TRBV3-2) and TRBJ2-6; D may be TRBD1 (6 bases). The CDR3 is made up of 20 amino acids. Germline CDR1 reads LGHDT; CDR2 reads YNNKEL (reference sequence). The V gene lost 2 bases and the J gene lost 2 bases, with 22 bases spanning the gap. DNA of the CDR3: TGTGCCAGCAGCCAATCAAGGTCTCGACAGGCTGGCCCTGGGGCCAACGTCCTGACTTTC. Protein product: CASSQSRSRQAGPGANVLTF.

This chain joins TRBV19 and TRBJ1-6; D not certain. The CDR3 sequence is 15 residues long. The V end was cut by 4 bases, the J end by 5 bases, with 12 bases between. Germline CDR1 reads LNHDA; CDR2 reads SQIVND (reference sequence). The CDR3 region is CASSTQDWDNSPLHF. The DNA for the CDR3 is TGTGCCAGTAGTACCCAGGACTGGGATAATTCACCCCTCCACTTT. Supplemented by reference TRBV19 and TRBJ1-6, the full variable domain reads DGGITQSPKYLFRKEGQNVTLSCEQNLNHDAMYWYRQDPGQGLRLIYYSQIVNDFQKGDIAEGYSVSREKKESFPLTVTSAQKNPTAFYLCASSTQDWDNSPLHFGNGTRLTVT.

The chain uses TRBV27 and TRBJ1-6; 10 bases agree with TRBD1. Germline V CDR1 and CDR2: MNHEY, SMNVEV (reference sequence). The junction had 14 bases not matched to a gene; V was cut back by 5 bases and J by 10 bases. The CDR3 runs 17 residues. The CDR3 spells CASSPTGGLVIGSPLHF. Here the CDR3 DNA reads TGTGCCAGCAGTCCGACAGGGGGCTTGGTTATAGGATCACCCCTCCACTTT.

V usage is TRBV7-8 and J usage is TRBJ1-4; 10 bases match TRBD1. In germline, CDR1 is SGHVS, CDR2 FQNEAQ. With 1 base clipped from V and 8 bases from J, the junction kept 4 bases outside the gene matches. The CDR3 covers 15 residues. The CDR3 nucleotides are TGTGCCAGCAGCTTAGGCGACAGGGGGCGCGAAAAACTGTTTTTT. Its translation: CASSLGDRGREKLFF.

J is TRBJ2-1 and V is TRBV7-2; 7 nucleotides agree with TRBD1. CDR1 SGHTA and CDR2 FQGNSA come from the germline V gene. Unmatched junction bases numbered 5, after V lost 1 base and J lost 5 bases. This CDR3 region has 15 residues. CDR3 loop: CASSLGTGVHNEQFF. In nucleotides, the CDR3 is TGTGCCAGCAGCTTAGGCACAGGGGTCCACAATGAGCAGTTCTTC.

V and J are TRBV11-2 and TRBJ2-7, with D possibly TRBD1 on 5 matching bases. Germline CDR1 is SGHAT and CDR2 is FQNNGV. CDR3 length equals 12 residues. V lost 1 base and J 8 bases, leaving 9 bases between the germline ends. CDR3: CASSLGGRQQYF. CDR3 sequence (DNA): TGTGCCAGCAGCTTAGGGGGCCGCCAGCAGTACTTC.

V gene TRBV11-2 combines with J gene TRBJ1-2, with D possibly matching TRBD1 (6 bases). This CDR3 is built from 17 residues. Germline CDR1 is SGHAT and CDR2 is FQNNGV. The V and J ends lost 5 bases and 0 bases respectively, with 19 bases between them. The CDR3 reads CASSAISSGEANYGYTF. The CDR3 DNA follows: TGTGCCAGCAGCGCGATAAGTTCAGGGGAAGCTAACTATGGCTACACCTTC.

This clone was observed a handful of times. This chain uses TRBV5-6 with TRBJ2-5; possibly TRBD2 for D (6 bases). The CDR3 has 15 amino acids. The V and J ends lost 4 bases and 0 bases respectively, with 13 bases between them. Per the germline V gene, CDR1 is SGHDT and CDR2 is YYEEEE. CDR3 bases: TGTGCCAGCAGCGGGACCGGGACTTACCAAGAGACCCAGTACTTC. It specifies CASSGTGTYQETQYF.

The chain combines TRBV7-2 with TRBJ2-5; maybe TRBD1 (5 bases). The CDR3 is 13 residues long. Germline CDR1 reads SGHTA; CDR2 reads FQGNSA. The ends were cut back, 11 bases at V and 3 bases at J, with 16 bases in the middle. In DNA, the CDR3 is TGTGCCGCGAGTGGCAGGGTTAAAGAGACCCAGTACTTC. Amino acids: CAASGRVKETQYF.

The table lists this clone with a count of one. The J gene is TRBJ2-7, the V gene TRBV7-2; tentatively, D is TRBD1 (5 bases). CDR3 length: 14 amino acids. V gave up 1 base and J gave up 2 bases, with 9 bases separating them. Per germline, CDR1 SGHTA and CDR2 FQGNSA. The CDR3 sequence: CASSLVDSTYEQYF. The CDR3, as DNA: TGTGCCAGCAGCTTAGTAGACAGTACCTACGAGCAGTACTTC.